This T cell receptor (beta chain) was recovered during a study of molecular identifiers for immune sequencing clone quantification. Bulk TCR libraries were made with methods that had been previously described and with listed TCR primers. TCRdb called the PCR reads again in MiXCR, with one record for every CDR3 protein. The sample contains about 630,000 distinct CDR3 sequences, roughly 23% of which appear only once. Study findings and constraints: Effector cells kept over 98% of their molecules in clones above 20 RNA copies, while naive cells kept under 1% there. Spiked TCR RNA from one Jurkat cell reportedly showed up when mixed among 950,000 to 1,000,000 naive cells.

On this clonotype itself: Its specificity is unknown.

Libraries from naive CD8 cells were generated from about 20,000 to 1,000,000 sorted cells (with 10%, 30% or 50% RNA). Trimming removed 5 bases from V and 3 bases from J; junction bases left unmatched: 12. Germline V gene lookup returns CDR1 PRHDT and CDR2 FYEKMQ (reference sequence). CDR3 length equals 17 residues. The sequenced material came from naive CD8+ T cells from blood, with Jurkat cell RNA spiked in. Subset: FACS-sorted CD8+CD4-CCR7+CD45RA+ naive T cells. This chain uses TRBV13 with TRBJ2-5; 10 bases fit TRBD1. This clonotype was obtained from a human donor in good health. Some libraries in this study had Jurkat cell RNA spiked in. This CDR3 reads CASSLLSGTGEEETQYF. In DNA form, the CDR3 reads TGTGCCAGCAGCCTGTTATCCGGGACAGGGGAGGAAGAGACCCAGTACTTC.